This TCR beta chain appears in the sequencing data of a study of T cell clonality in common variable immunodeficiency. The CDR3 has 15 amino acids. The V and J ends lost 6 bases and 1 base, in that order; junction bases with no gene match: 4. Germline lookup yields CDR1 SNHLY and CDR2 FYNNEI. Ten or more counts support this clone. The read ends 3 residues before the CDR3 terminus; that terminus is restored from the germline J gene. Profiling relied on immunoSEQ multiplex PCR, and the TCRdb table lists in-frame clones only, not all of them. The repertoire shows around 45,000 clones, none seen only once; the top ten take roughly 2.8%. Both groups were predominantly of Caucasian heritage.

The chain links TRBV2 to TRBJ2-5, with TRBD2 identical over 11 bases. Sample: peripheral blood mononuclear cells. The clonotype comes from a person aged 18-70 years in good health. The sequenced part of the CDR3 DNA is TGTGCCAGCAGCCCCGGGACTAGCGGCCAAGAGACC. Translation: CASSPGTSGQET. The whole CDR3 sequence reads CASSPGTSGQETQYF.